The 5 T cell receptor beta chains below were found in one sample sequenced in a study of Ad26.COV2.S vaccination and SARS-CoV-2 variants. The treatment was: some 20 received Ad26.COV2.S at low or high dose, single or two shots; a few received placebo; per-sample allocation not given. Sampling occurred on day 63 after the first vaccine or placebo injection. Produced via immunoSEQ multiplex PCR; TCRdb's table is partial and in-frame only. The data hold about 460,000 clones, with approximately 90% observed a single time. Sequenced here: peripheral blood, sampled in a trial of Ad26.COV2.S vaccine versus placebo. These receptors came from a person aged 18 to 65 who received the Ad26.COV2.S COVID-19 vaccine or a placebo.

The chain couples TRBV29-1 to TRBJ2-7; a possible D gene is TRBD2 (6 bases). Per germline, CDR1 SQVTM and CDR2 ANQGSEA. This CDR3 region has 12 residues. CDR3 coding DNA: TGCAGTGCGGGGTGGGCCACCTACGAGCAGTACTTC. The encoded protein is CSAGWATYEQYF.

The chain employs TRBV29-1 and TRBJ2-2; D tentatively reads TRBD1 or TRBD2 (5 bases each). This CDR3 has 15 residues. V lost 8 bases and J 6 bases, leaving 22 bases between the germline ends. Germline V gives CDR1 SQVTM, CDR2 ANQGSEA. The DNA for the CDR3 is TGCAGCTCGAGAGGGGCCGGGGCCCGGGCCGGGGAGCTGTTTTTT. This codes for CSSRGAGARAGELFF.

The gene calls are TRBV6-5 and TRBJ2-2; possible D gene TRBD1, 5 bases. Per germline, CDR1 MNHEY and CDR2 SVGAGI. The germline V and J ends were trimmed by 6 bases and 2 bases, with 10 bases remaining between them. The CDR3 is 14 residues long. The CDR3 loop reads CASRVGHNTGELFF. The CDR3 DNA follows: TGTGCCAGCAGAGTTGGACATAACACCGGGGAGCTGTTTTTT.

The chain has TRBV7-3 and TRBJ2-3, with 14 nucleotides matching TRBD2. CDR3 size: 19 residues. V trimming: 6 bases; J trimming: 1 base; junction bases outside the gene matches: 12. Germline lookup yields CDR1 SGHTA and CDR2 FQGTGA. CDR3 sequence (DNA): TGTGCCAGCAGAAAAACCGGGACTAGCGGGAGTAGGGGCACAGATACGCAGTATTTT. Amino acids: CASRKTGTSGSRGTDTQYF.

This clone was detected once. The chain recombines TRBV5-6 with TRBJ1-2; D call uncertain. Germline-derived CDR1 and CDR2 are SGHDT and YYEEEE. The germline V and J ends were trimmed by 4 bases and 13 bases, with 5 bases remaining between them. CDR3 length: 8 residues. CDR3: CASSTLTF. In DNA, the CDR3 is TGTGCCAGCAGCACCCTCACCTTC.